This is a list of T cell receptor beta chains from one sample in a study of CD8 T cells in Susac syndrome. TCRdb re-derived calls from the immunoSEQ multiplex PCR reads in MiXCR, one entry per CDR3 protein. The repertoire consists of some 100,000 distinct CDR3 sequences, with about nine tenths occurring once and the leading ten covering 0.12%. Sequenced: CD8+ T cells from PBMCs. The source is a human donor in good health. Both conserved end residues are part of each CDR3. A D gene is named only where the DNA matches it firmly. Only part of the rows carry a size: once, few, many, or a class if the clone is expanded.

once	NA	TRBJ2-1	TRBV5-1	TGCGCCAGCAGCGTGACTACTTACAATGAGCAGTTCTTC	CASSVTTYNEQFF
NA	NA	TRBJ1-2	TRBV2	TGTGCCAGCAGTGAATCCGTAAACTATGGCTACACCTTC	CASSESVNYGYTF
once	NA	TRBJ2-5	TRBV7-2	TGTGCCAGCAGCTTAGCTTTACATAAAGAGACCCAGTACTTC	CASSLALHKETQYF
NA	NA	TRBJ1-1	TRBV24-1	TGTGCCACCAGTGATTTTATACAGGGTGCTGAAGCTTTCTTT	CATSDFIQGAEAFF
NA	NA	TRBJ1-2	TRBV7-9	TGTGCCAGCAGCACCACCCGACCGGGACCTAGGGGCTACACCTTC	CASSTTRPGPRGYTF
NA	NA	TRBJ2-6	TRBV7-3	TGTGCCAGCAGCGGTTACGGATCCAGCCTCACTGGGGCCAACGTCCTGACTTTC	CASSGYGSSLTGANVLTF
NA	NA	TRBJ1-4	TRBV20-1	TGCAGTGCTAGAGACCAGGGGACCCTTAATGAAAAACTGTTTTTT	CSARDQGTLNEKLFF
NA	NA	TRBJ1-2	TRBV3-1	TGTGCCAGCAGCCAAGATGTCACACAGAGGGATGGCTACACCTTC	CASSQDVTQRDGYTF
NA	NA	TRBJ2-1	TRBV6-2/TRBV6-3	TGTGCCAGCAGTTTCCCGGCGGGTCAGCGCAATGAGCAGTTCTTC	CASSFPAGQRNEQFF
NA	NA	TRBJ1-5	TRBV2	TGTGCCAGCAGTGACATGGCGGCTAGCAATCAGCCCCAGCATTTT	CASSDMAASNQPQHF
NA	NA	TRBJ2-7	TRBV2	TGTGCCAGCAGTGGAAGAAACGAGCAGTACTTC	CASSGRNEQYF
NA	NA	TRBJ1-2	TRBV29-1	TGCAGCGTTAAGAAGGATATTGGGAACTATGGCTACACCTTC	CSVKKDIGNYGYTF
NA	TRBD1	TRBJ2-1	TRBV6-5	TGTGCCACCCGACAGGGAACGGGGAATGAGCAGTTCTTC	CATRQGTGNEQFF
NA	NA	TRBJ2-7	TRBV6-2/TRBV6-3	TGTGCCAGCAGCCGGTTTACCTACGAGCAGTACTTC	CASSRFTYEQYF
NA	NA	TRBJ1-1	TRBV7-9	TGTGCCAGCAGCTTAATCGGGGGTGTCGCTGAAGCTTTCTTT	CASSLIGGVAEAFF
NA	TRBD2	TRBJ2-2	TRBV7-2	TGTGCCAGCAGCATCGTAGCGGGAGCGAACACCGGGGAGCTGTTTTTT	CASSIVAGANTGELFF
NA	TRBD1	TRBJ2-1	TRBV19	TGTGCCAGTAGTATAGGGGCCGGACAGGGTATGAATGAGCAGTTCTTC	CASSIGAGQGMNEQFF
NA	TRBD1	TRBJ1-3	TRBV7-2	TGTGCCAGCAGCTTAGCAGGGGGCGCCGGAAACACCATATATTTT	CASSLAGGAGNTIYF
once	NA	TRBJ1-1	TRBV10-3	TGTGCCATCAGTGAGGGGCGTGGTGAAGCTTTCTTT	CAISEGRGEAFF
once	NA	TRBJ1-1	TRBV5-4	TGTGCCAGCAGCTATTTCCTCCCTCAGGGAGGGAGGACTGAAGCTTTCTTT	CASSYFLPQGGRTEAFF
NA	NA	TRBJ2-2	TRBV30	TGTGCCTGGAAACTAACCGGGGAGCTGTTTTTT	CAWKLTGELFF
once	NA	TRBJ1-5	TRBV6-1	TGTGCCAGCAGTGACCGGGACACTCATCAGCCCCAGCATTTT	CASSDRDTHQPQHF
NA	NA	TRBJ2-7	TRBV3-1	TGTGCCAGCAGCCCGAATCCCTCCTACGAGCAGTACTTC	CASSPNPSYEQYF
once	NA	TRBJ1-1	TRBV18	TGTGCCAGTTCGGTAGGGCAGAAGAACACTGAAGCTTTCTTT	CASSVGQKNTEAFF
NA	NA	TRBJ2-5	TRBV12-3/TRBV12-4	TGTGCCAGCAGTCTCCGGACCGCGTTGGAGACCCAGTACTTC	CASSLRTALETQYF
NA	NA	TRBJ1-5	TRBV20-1	TGCAGTGCTAGAGAGGGGGTCGACTGGCAGCCCCAGCATTTT	CSAREGVDWQPQHF